This T cell receptor beta chain was found in a study of cytomegalovirus exposure and HLA in healthy donors. V shed 4 bases, J shed 2 bases, and the junction held 4 bases outside the gene matches. Germline V gene sequence: CDR1 SGHDT, CDR2 YYEEEE. The CDR3 runs to 15 residues. This PCR relied on a set of 60 Vbeta primers and 13 Jbeta primers. The table came from immunoSEQ multiplex PCR; TCRdb's copy has only in-frame clones and leaves some out. The repertoire has 150,000 to 250,000 clones, roughly 85% of them found once; the top ten carry over 2%. Sequences were obtained from PBMCs. The receptor was isolated from a woman aged 45-65 years in good health and CMV-seronegative. The V gene is TRBV5-6, the J gene TRBJ2-1; 9 bases are a match to TRBD1. This chain's CDR3 is CASSRGTGTYNEQFF. The CDR3 DNA follows: TGTGCCAGCAGCCGTGGGACAGGGACCTACAATGAGCAGTTCTTC.